This note documents a single TCR beta chain sequence. The source of the sample is a study of blood T cell repertoires in COVID-19. Study as a whole: Sites across the United States, Italy and Spain contributed samples from acute and convalescent COVID-19. Sample material is recorded as cDNA or gDNA derived from T cells, B-cell-depleted T cells, or PBMCs.

The authors' processing: The assay estimated nucleated cells by amplifying reference gene primers. Method: immunoSEQ multiplex PCR; TCRdb's copy keeps in-frame clones and lacks some. V, J and clone size reflect that table, while D and trimming were determined from the DNA. Of 170,000 or so clones listed, around 87% are singletons. This CDR3 is 17 amino acids long. Trimming at V came to 3 bases and at J to 5 bases, leaving 9 bases not matched to a gene. The V gene's germline CDR1 is SGHRS and CDR2 YFSETQ. Enrolment of Seattle patients took place during active infection, and they were followed longitudinally.

The sequenced sample consisted of peripheral blood. This TCR was sampled from a man in his 60s with COVID-19, enrolled during active disease. The chain is built from TRBV5-1 and TRBJ2-1, with TRBD2 matching 12 bases. CDR3 in amino acids: CASSSPTSGRQNNEQFF. Written as DNA, the CDR3 is TGCGCCAGCAGCTCCCCTACTAGCGGGAGGCAGAACAATGAGCAGTTCTTC. The variable domain in full, with the rest retrieved from reference TRBV5-1 and TRBJ2-1, is KAGVTQTPRYLIKTRGQQVTLSCSPISGHRSVSWYQQTPGQGLQFLFEYFSETQRNKGNFPGRFSGRQFSNSRSEMNVSTLELGDSALYLCASSSPTSGRQNNEQFFGPGTRLTVL.